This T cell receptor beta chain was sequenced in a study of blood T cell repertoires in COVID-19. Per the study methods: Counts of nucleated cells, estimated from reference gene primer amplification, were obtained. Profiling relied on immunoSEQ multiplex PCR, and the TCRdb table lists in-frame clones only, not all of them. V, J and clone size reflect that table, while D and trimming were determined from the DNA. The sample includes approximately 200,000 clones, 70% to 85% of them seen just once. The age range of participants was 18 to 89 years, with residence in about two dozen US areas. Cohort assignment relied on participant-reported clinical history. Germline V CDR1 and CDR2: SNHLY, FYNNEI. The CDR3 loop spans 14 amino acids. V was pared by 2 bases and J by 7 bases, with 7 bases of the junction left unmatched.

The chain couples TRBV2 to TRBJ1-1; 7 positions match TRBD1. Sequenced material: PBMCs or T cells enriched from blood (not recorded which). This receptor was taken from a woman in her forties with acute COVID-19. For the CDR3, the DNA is TGTGCCAGCAGTGAAAGAGGGACAGTATTTGAAGCTTTCTTT. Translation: CASSERGTVFEAFF.